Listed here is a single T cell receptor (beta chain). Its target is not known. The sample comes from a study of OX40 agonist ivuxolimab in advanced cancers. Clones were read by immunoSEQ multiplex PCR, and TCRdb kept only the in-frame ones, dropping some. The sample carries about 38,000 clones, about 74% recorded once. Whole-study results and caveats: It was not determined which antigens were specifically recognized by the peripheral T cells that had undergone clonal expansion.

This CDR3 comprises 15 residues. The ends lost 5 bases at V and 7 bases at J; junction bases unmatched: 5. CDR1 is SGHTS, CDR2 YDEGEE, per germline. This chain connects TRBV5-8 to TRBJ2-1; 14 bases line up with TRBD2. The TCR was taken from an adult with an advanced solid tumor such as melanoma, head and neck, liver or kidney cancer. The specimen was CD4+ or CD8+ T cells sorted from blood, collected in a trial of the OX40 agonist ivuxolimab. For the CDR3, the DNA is TGTGCCAGCAGTTCTGGACTAGCGGGAGGTAATGAGCAGTTCTTC. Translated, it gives CASSSGLAGGNEQFF.